This entry lists 29 T cell receptor beta chains sequenced from one sample in a study of blood T cells in healthy people across ages. The second PCR ran roughly 6 to 11 cycles with a sample-barcoded 5' primer and J-beta primers. MiXCR, applied by TCRdb to the 5' RACE reads, yields one record per CDR3 protein. This table holds more than 450,000 distinct CDR3 sequences, approximately 26% found once. This same sample was also part of a study on T cells of mothers and their children.

Sequences were obtained from blood. These receptors were collected from a boy between 2 and 10 years old in good health.

The table lists this clonotype with a few counts. The chain is built from TRBV7-9 and TRBJ2-5, with a weak D call TRBD1 (6 bases). The ends were cut back, 8 bases at V and 4 bases at J, with 20 bases in the middle. Germline V gene sequence: CDR1 SEHNR, CDR2 FQNEAQ (reference sequence). This CDR3 comprises 15 residues. In DNA, the CDR3 is TGTGCCAGCTCTGACCCGAGGGGGATAGTAGAGACCCAGTACTTC. It specifies CASSDPRGIVETQYF.

The V and J genes are TRBV24-1 and TRBJ2-7; TRBD2 matches 14 bases. The J call may be incorrect, as the DNA end agrees better with TRBJ2-5. Germline CDR1 reads KGHDR; CDR2 reads SFDVKD. The CDR3 is 17 residues long. CDR3 bases: TGTGCCACCAGTGACGGGACTAGCGGGAGTTGGTTGGAGACCCAGTACTTC. The encoded protein is CATSDGTSGSWLETQYF.

This clonotype was seen repeatedly, ten times or more. The chain links TRBV4-2 to TRBJ2-3, with D unresolved. This CDR3 is built from 15 residues. Germline V gene sequence: CDR1 LGHNA, CDR2 YNFKEQ. The germline V and J ends were trimmed by 0 bases and 2 bases, with 9 bases remaining between them. The CDR3 loop is CASSQDYRITDTQYF. The CDR3 nucleotides read TGTGCCAGCAGCCAAGATTACAGAATCACAGATACGCAGTATTTT.

This clonotype was counted a few times. The V and J genes are TRBV20-1 and TRBJ2-1; TRBD2 agrees at 15 bases. Germline lookup yields CDR1 DFQATT and CDR2 SNEGSKA (reference sequence). The CDR3 totals 15 residues. The ends lost 5 bases at V and 4 bases at J; junction bases unmatched: 3. CDR3 loop: CSAPGTSGRYNEQFF. Here the CDR3 DNA reads TGCAGTGCTCCTGGGACTAGCGGGAGGTACAATGAGCAGTTCTTC.

The gene calls are TRBV4-1 and TRBJ1-1; D is uncertain. From germline, CDR1 is MGHRA and CDR2 YSYEKL. Trimming took 4 bases from V and 6 from J, leaving 21 bases between them. The length of the CDR3 is 16 residues. CDR3 loop: CASSPPGFGSSAEAFF. In DNA form, the CDR3 reads TGCGCCAGCAGCCCGCCGGGGTTCGGGTCGAGTGCTGAAGCTTTCTTT.

At least ten counts were recorded for this clonotype. The rearrangement links TRBV28 to TRBJ2-5; the D is unclear. The J call could be wrong; TRBJ2-1 is a better fit for the DNA end. The CDR3 loop spans 17 amino acids. Germline V gene data show CDR1 as MDHEN and CDR2 as SYDVKM. The CDR3 DNA follows: TGTGCCAGCAGTGAAACTTGGCCCCACTTGGATCCCAATGAGCAGTTCTTC. Amino acid sequence: CASSETWPHLDPNEQFF.

This clonotype came up a few times. The chain combines TRBV3-1 with TRBJ2-7; D is perhaps TRBD2 (6 bases). With 4 bases removed from V and 2 bases from J, the gap between germline ends came to 15 bases. The CDR3 consists of 15 residues. In germline, CDR1 is LGHDT, CDR2 YNNKEL (reference sequence). The CDR3 bases are TGTGCCAGCAGCCCCTTGGCGGGGTCAGCCTACGAGCAGTACTTC. This gives the protein CASSPLAGSAYEQYF.

The rearrangement joins TRBV2 to TRBJ2-7; 10 bases fit TRBD1. Trimming took 4 bases from V and 7 from J; bases not matched to a gene: 10. The CDR3 covers 15 residues. The germline V gene has CDR1 SNHLY and CDR2 FYNNEI. CDR3 in DNA: TGTGCCAGCAGTGGCGACAGGGGGCTCCCTCGGGAGCAGTACTTC. This translates into CASSGDRGLPREQYF.

As DNA, the CDR3 is TGTGCCGCAAGGGGGCCTTTAGCCAAAAACATTCAGTACTTC. This codes for CAARGPLAKNIQYF. This sequence joins TRBV6-2 or TRBV6-3 and TRBJ2-4; TRBD1 agrees at 7 bases. The CDR3 has 14 amino acids. V shed 11 bases and J 0 bases; nucleotides not matched to a gene: 7. CDR1 is MNHEY, CDR2 SVGEGT, per germline.

The sample holds a few counts of this clonotype. The chain combines TRBV4-1 with TRBJ1-6, with TRBD1 as a possible D gene (6 bases). V gave up 2 bases and J gave up 0 bases, with 20 bases separating them. CDR1 is MGHRA, CDR2 YSYEKL, per germline. The CDR3 has 20 amino acids. Written as DNA, the CDR3 is TGCGCCAGCAGCCAACCACCTAAACAGGGTTTCGGCTCCTATAATTCACCCCTCCACTTT. Amino acids: CASSQPPKQGFGSYNSPLHF.

This sequence joins TRBV20-1 and TRBJ2-5; 14 bases fit TRBD2. The germline V gene has CDR1 DFQATT and CDR2 SNEGSKA (reference sequence). V was clipped by 1 base and J by 2 bases; unmatched bases: 6. This CDR3 region has 17 residues. CDR3 in amino acids: CSARGTSGGKGQETQYF. DNA of the CDR3: TGCAGTGCTAGAGGGACTAGCGGGGGGAAGGGGCAAGAGACCCAGTACTTC.

The V and J genes are TRBV5-1 and TRBJ2-1; 9 nucleotides agree with TRBD1. There are 15 residues in the CDR3. V gave up 2 bases and J gave up 8 bases; unmatched junction bases: 8. Germline-derived CDR1 and CDR2 are SGHRS and YFSETQ. CDR3 in amino acids: CASSLGQGLTDEQFF. Written as DNA, the CDR3 is TGCGCCAGCAGCTTAGGACAGGGGCTGACCGATGAGCAGTTCTTC.

This chain uses TRBV7-8 with TRBJ2-7; the match to TRBD2 covers 9 bases. Germline assignment: CDR1 SGHVS and CDR2 FQNEAQ. The J segment lost 2 bases and the V segment lost 5 bases, leaving 10 bases of the junction unmatched. The CDR3 consists of 16 residues. The CDR3 spells CASSPARIAGAYEQYF. CDR3 sequence (DNA): TGTGCCAGCAGCCCAGCCCGTATAGCGGGGGCCTACGAGCAGTACTTC.

This clonotype has a handful of counts. This sequence joins TRBV7-3 and TRBJ2-3; 11 nucleotides agree with TRBD2. Germline V CDR1 and CDR2: SGHTA, FQGTGA. J gave up 2 bases and V 5 bases, and 3 bases lay outside the gene matches. This CDR3 has 15 residues. The CDR3 nucleotides are TGTGCCAGCAGCCCGGGACTAGCGGACACAGATACGCAGTATTTT. Translated: CASSPGLADTDTQYF.

The V and J genes are TRBV6-1 and TRBJ1-4; 8 bases are a match to TRBD1. This CDR3 is 14 amino acids long. V dropped 6 bases and J dropped 8; count of bases not matched to a gene: 8. Looked up from germline, CDR1 is MNHNS and CDR2 is SASEGT. CDR3 region: CASSLDRGKEKLFF. The CDR3, as DNA: TGTGCCAGCAGCCTAGACAGGGGAAAGGAAAAACTGTTTTTT.

The chain carries TRBV6-6 and TRBJ2-5; D ambiguous. CDR1 MNHNY and CDR2 SVGAGI come from the germline V gene (reference sequence). V was shortened by 4 bases and J by 3 bases, with 12 bases between the two germline ends. The CDR3 consists of 14 residues. CDR3 protein: CASSSPILKETQYF. The CDR3 nucleotides are TGTGCCAGCAGTTCCCCCATCCTCAAAGAGACCCAGTACTTC.

V gene TRBV30 combines with J gene TRBJ2-5, with TRBD2 matching 11 bases. CDR1 is GTSNPN, CDR2 SVGIG, per germline (reference sequence). CDR3 length: 14 amino acids. V trimming: 2 bases; J trimming: 3 bases; junction bases outside the gene matches: 2. The chain's CDR3 is CAWSPGLAEETQYF. CDR3 DNA sequence: TGTGCCTGGAGTCCGGGACTAGCGGAAGAGACCCAGTACTTC.

This sequence joins TRBV3-1 and TRBJ1-4; TRBD1 might be the D (6 bases). Germline loops: CDR1 LGHDT, CDR2 YNNKEL (reference sequence). V lost 4 bases and J 4 bases, leaving 16 bases between the germline ends. The CDR3 is made up of 16 amino acids. The chain's CDR3 is CASSLGWDTYNEKLFF. As DNA, the CDR3 is TGTGCCAGCAGCCTAGGGTGGGACACCTATAATGAAAAACTGTTTTTT.

This clonotype was seen a handful of times. The chain has TRBV7-2 and TRBJ1-2; D is unclear. CDR3 length: 15 amino acids. CDR1 is SGHTA and CDR2 is FQGNSA in the germline V gene. Deletions cut 1 base from V and 2 bases from J, with 11 bases between. The CDR3 protein is CASSLDGRENYGYTF. DNA of the CDR3: TGTGCCAGCAGCTTAGACGGACGGGAAAACTATGGCTACACCTTC.

The chain uses TRBV27 and TRBJ2-7; maybe TRBD1 (6 bases). Germline V gene lookup returns CDR1 MNHEY and CDR2 SMNVEV (reference sequence). The CDR3 consists of 14 residues. With 2 bases removed from V and 4 bases from J, the gap between germline ends came to 12 bases. CDR3 protein: CASSLMAGEYEQYF. Written as DNA, the CDR3 is TGTGCCAGCAGTTTAATGGCAGGGGAATACGAGCAGTACTTC.

This clonotype turned up a few times. This chain joins TRBV20-1 and TRBJ2-1; D possibly corresponds to TRBD1 (5 bases). The V end lost 1 base, the J end lost 3 bases, and 16 bases lay between the germline ends. CDR1 and CDR2 from the germline V gene are DFQATT and SNEGSKA (reference sequence). The CDR3 spans 16 residues. The CDR3 nucleotides read TGCAGTGCTAGAGGGCCTCGACAGAAGATCTACAATGAGCAGTTCTTC. Amino acid sequence: CSARGPRQKIYNEQFF.

CDR3 in DNA: TGTGCCAGCATCCGGAAGCCCTACGAGCAGTACTTC. It specifies CASIRKPYEQYF. The chain joins TRBV25-1 to TRBJ2-7; the D is unclear. V dropped 7 bases and J dropped 2 bases, with 9 bases sitting between them. Germline CDR1 MGHDK, CDR2 SYGVNS. The CDR3 length is 12 residues.

The chain joins TRBV27 to TRBJ1-1, with D perhaps TRBD1 (5 bases). CDR1 is MNHEY, CDR2 SMNVEV, per germline (reference sequence). V was pared by 6 bases and J by 1 base, with 15 bases between. CDR3 length: 15 residues. CDR3: CASRDMGGGNTEAFF. CDR3 nucleotide sequence: TGTGCCAGCAGGGACATGGGGGGGGGGAACACTGAAGCTTTCTTT.

V and J are TRBV20-1 and TRBJ2-1; TRBD2 matches 7 bases. Germline CDR1 DFQATT, CDR2 SNEGSKA (reference sequence). CDR3 length: 11 amino acids. The ends lost 3 bases at V and 13 bases at J; junction bases unmatched: 6. The CDR3 spells CSASKRDPQFF. The CDR3 DNA reads TGCAGTGCTAGTAAGCGGGACCCTCAGTTCTTC.

This clonotype has only a few counts. J is TRBJ1-4 and V is TRBV6-5; D is unresolved. Per germline, CDR1 MNHEY and CDR2 SVGAGI. The germline V and J ends were trimmed by 2 bases and 10 bases, with 14 bases remaining between them. The CDR3 contains 14 residues. The DNA of the CDR3 is TGTGCCAGCAGTTACGGGCAGGACCCCATAAAACTGTTTTTT. Translating it yields CASSYGQDPIKLFF.

The chain is built from TRBV6-5 and TRBJ1-1, with a possible D match to TRBD1 (5 bases). V was clipped by 6 bases and J by 0 bases, with 14 bases between them. The CDR3 length is 15 residues. The V gene's germline CDR1 is MNHEY and CDR2 SVGAGI. The CDR3 DNA is TGTGCCAGCAGAAATAATCGGGACTTGAACACTGAAGCTTTCTTT. It is translated as CASRNNRDLNTEAFF.

V is TRBV5-1 and J is TRBJ2-7, with D possibly TRBD2 on 6 matching bases. The V gene lost 4 bases and the J gene lost 2 bases, with 13 bases spanning the gap. The CDR3 is made up of 14 amino acids. Germline values: CDR1 SGHRS, CDR2 YFSETQ. The CDR3 sequence is CASSGGLLAYEQYF. CDR3 in DNA: TGCGCCAGCAGCGGGGGACTTCTAGCCTACGAGCAGTACTTC.

The rearrangement links TRBV4-1 to TRBJ1-2; TRBD1 is a possible D gene (6 bases). V gave up 3 bases and J gave up 7 bases, with 15 bases separating them. Germline V gene sequence: CDR1 MGHRA, CDR2 YSYEKL. This CDR3 is 14 amino acids long. CDR3 in DNA: TGCGCCAGCAGCCACCTAACAGGGAGCAGTGGCTACACCTTC. Residues: CASSHLTGSSGYTF.

This clonotype was seen more than once but under ten times. The J gene is TRBJ1-2, the V gene TRBV11-2, with D perhaps TRBD1 (5 bases). Germline CDR1 is SGHAT and CDR2 is FQNNGV. The CDR3 is made up of 16 amino acids. V was shortened by 4 bases and J by 6 bases, with 21 bases between the two germline ends. CDR3 amino acids: CASSSPKAPRGDGYTF. CDR3 bases: TGTGCCAGCAGCTCCCCTAAGGCGCCCCGGGGGGATGGCTACACCTTC.